The next 27 T cell receptor beta chains were all read from a single sample in a study of blood T cells in healthy people across ages (dated by TCRdb to the mid-2010s). The library was generated by 5' RACE. TCRdb names Illumina HiSeq 2500 as the instrument used. A second PCR of 7 to 11 cycles was performed with a sample-barcoded 5' primer and a J-beta primer mix. Starting from the raw public reads, TCRdb applied fastp trimming at Q25, assembled clones with MiXCR and retained in-frame beta chains. CDR3 protein duplicates are merged, each entry listing the most common genes and DNA. In this sample the table shows roughly 860,000 distinct CDR3 sequences, approximately 59% of which occur a single time. The ten most abundant clones make up 25% to 35% of the sample. Sequencing used blood. These receptors were collected from a man aged 25-45 years in good health.

The chain is built from TRBV9 and TRBJ2-7; tentatively, D is TRBD2 (6 bases). Germline V lookup: CDR1 SGDLS, CDR2 YYNGEE. V was cut by 7 bases and J by 0 bases, with 11 bases left in between. This CDR3 has 13 residues. The CDR3 is CASGGFSSYEQYF. The CDR3 DNA is TGTGCCAGCGGAGGGTTCAGCTCCTACGAGCAGTACTTC.

This clonotype occurred a few times. The chain combines TRBV6-6 with TRBJ2-1, with 8 bases fitting TRBD2. Germline V gene sequence: CDR1 MNHNY, CDR2 SVGAGI (reference sequence). The CDR3 consists of 15 residues. Unmatched junction bases numbered 5, after V lost 5 bases and J lost 2 bases. The CDR3 DNA reads TGTGCCAGCAGTCGCGGGGGGTCAACCTACAATGAGCAGTTCTTC. This codes for CASSRGGSTYNEQFF.

The genes are TRBV20-1 and TRBJ2-7, with D possibly matching TRBD2 (6 bases). CDR3 size: 13 residues. V lost 6 bases, J lost 7 bases, and 19 bases lay in between. Germline CDR1 DFQATT, CDR2 SNEGSKA (reference sequence). Here the CDR3 DNA reads TGCAGTGCCAGGAGGGCTTTGATGGTTGAGCAGTACTTC. Protein sequence: CSARRALMVEQYF.

This clonotype has only a few counts. The chain uses TRBV29-1 and TRBJ2-3; D remains unclear. Germline CDR1 and CDR2: SQVTM and ANQGSEA. The V end lost 3 bases, the J end lost 3 bases, and 10 bases lay between the germline ends. This CDR3 comprises 13 residues. In DNA, the CDR3 is TGCAGCGTTGATGGGATTTCGACAGATACGCAGTATTTT. Translating it yields CSVDGISTDTQYF.

A word on this clonotype: Just one base apart from a much larger clone, this may be a read error. The chain combines TRBV6-5 with TRBJ2-3; 8 bases fit TRBD2. Trimming at V came to 4 bases and at J to 1 base, leaving 4 bases not matched to a gene. The CDR3 has 15 residues. Germline values: CDR1 MNHEY, CDR2 SVGAGI. The chain's CDR3 is CASSWISGGTDTQYF. The CDR3 DNA follows: TGTGCCAGCAGTTGGATTAGCGGGGGCACAGATACGCAGTATTTT.

This clonotype has more than one count but fewer than ten. The chain joins TRBV6-5 to TRBJ2-7; D gene unclear. Trimming stripped 2 bases from V and 1 base from J, with 9 bases between. This CDR3 is built from 14 residues. The V gene's germline CDR1 is MNHEY and CDR2 SVGAGI. The CDR3 nucleotides read TGTGCCAGCAGTTACCGGACGGAGTCCTACGAGCAGTACTTC. As protein: CASSYRTESYEQYF.

This clonotype has only a few counts. The chain couples TRBV12-3 or TRBV12-4 to TRBJ1-2; no clear D. Trimming removed 3 bases at V and 0 bases at J, with 8 bases between. The CDR3 is 14 residues long. CDR3 sequence: CASSFGTSNYGYTF. As DNA, the CDR3 is TGTGCCAGCAGTTTCGGCACCTCTAACTATGGCTACACCTTC.

The table lists this clonotype with a few counts. DNA of the CDR3: TGTGCCAGCAGCCCTCAAGGGATCCAGAGCCCCTACAATGAGCAGTTCTTC. Translating gives CASSPQGIQSPYNEQFF. This chain links TRBV9 with TRBJ2-1; D not resolved. Germline-derived CDR1 and CDR2 are SGDLS and YYNGEE. The V end lost 4 bases, the J end lost 2 bases, and 19 bases lay between the germline ends. The CDR3 is made up of 17 amino acids. Full variable domain (missing parts from reference TRBV9 and TRBJ2-1): DSGVTQTPKHLITATGQRVTLRCSPRSGDLSVYWYQQSLDQGLQFLIQYYNGEERAKGNILERFSAQQFPDLHSELNLSSLELGDSALYFCASSPQGIQSPYNEQFFGPGTRLTVL.

The genes are TRBV7-3 and TRBJ2-3; TRBD2 matches at 10 bases. The CDR3 has 19 residues. CDR1 and CDR2 (germline): SGHTA, FQGTGA. The V segment lost 4 bases and the J segment 0 bases; nucleotides outside the gene matches: 13. DNA of the CDR3: TGTGCCAGCAGCTCCAATAGTAGCGGGGGGCCACTAAGCACAGATACGCAGTATTTT. Translating gives CASSSNSSGGPLSTDTQYF.

Many counts were recorded for this clonotype. The chain combines TRBV6-2 or TRBV6-3 with TRBJ1-5; D might be TRBD1 (6 bases). The V end lost 6 bases, the J end lost 2 bases, and 11 bases lay between the germline ends. Germline V lookup: CDR1 MNHEY, CDR2 SVGEGT. This CDR3 spans 14 amino acids. The CDR3 is CASRSYRGNQPQHF. As DNA, the CDR3 is TGTGCCAGCAGGAGTTACAGGGGCAATCAGCCCCAGCATTTT.

V gene TRBV4-2 combines with J gene TRBJ1-2, with TRBD1 as a possible D gene (6 bases). Germline V CDR1 and CDR2: LGHNA, YNFKEQ. The V end was cut by 0 bases, the J end by 4 bases, with 12 bases between. This CDR3 comprises 15 residues. As DNA, the CDR3 is TGTGCCAGCAGCCAAGATATCAGGGGAGGCTATGGCTACACCTTC. This gives the protein CASSQDIRGGYGYTF.

This chain links TRBV20-1 with TRBJ2-5; TRBD1 matches 10 bases. The CDR3 is made up of 13 amino acids. Germline values: CDR1 DFQATT, CDR2 SNEGSKA (reference sequence). J was trimmed by 3 bases and V by 6 bases; bases with no gene match: 4. CDR3 loop: CSALTGGEETQYF. CDR3 DNA: TGCAGTGCCCTGACAGGGGGCGAAGAGACCCAGTACTTC.

This sequence joins TRBV5-6 and TRBJ2-7; D is uncertain. The V end lost 1 base, the J end lost 4 bases, and 6 bases lay between the germline ends. The CDR3 is 12 amino acids. The germline V gene has CDR1 SGHDT and CDR2 YYEEEE. The CDR3: CASSLYKYEQYF. For the CDR3, the DNA is TGTGCCAGCAGCTTGTACAAGTACGAGCAGTACTTC.

The V and J genes are TRBV7-9 and TRBJ2-1, with TRBD2 matching 8 bases. The CDR3 spans 17 residues. Trimming removed 0 bases from V and 2 bases from J; junction bases left unmatched: 6. Germline V lookup: CDR1 SEHNR, CDR2 FQNEAQ (reference sequence). CDR3: CASSLASLAGPYNEQFF. In DNA, the CDR3 is TGTGCCAGCAGCTTAGCGTCCCTAGCGGGCCCCTACAATGAGCAGTTCTTC.

In this sample, this clonotype turned up a few times. This chain joins TRBV29-1 and TRBJ1-2, with 9 nucleotides matching TRBD1. The germline CDR1 and CDR2 sequences are SQVTM and ANQGSEA. The CDR3 extends over 14 amino acids. Unmatched junction bases numbered 9, after V lost 6 bases and J lost 4 bases. The CDR3 is CSVTTGTGSYGYTF. In nucleotides, the CDR3 is TGCAGCGTCACCACCGGGACAGGGTCCTATGGCTACACCTTC.

This clonotype occurred a few times. This chain joins TRBV12-3 or TRBV12-4 and TRBJ2-1; perhaps TRBD2 as D (5 bases). Trimming stripped 3 bases from V and 10 bases from J, with 7 bases between. CDR3 size: 11 residues. The CDR3 nucleotides read TGTGCCAGCAGTTTCCCGGGAGAGCAGTTCTTC. It specifies CASSFPGEQFF.

The chain employs TRBV12-3 or TRBV12-4 and TRBJ2-7; possibly TRBD2 for D (5 bases). The DNA end lines up better with TRBJ2-5; the J call may be wrong. CDR3 size: 13 residues. The CDR3 loop is CASSLQRRETQYF. CDR3 DNA sequence: TGTGCCAGCAGCTTGCAGCGGAGAGAGACCCAGTACTTC.

The chain employs TRBV9 and TRBJ2-5, with D unresolved. The CDR3 is 14 amino acids. The V gene's germline CDR1 is SGDLS and CDR2 YYNGEE. V shed 0 bases and J shed 3 bases, with 9 bases lying between them. CDR3 region: CASSVDPGKETQYF. The CDR3 DNA is TGTGCCAGCAGCGTAGATCCAGGAAAAGAGACCCAGTACTTC. Variable domain in full (rest from reference TRBV9 and TRBJ2-5): DSGVTQTPKHLITATGQRVTLRCSPRSGDLSVYWYQQSLDQGLQFLIQYYNGEERAKGNILERFSAQQFPDLHSELNLSSLELGDSALYFCASSVDPGKETQYFGPGTRLLVL.

The chain recombines TRBV6-2 or TRBV6-3 with TRBJ2-4; tentative D call: TRBD1 (5 bases). The assigned J gene may be wrong: the sequence end matches TRBJ2-7 better. Germline-derived CDR1 and CDR2 are MNHEY and SVGEGT. The length of the CDR3 is 13 residues. CDR3 DNA sequence: TGTGCCAGCAGCCCTTCCAGGGTGGGCGAGCAGTACTTC. This translates into CASSPSRVGEQYF.

This chain uses TRBV9 with TRBJ1-1; no firm D call. Germline values: CDR1 SGDLS, CDR2 YYNGEE. Trimming cost V 4 bases and J 2 bases, with 12 bases left between them. The CDR3 is made up of 14 amino acids. CDR3 protein: CASSRATDNTEAFF. The CDR3 DNA follows: TGTGCCAGCAGCCGAGCCACAGACAACACTGAAGCTTTCTTT.

As regards this clonotype: The junction and the germline gene differ at one end; a read error may be behind it. Written as DNA, the CDR3 is TGCAGCGTAGACGCCGGGACAGACTATGGCTACGCCTTC. Protein: CSVDAGTDYGYAF. The chain is built from TRBV29-1 and TRBJ1-2, with 7 bases that match TRBD1. Per the germline V gene, CDR1 is SQVTM and CDR2 is ANQGSEA. CDR3 length equals 13 residues.

This sequence joins TRBV7-9 and TRBJ1-4; D call uncertain. Germline V CDR1 and CDR2: SEHNR, FQNEAQ (reference sequence). The germline V and J ends were trimmed by 2 bases and 0 bases, with 10 bases remaining between them. This CDR3 region has 16 residues. The CDR3 loop reads CASSLPGLATNEKLFF. CDR3 bases: TGTGCCAGCAGCTTACCGGGCCTTGCAACTAATGAAAAACTGTTTTTT.

The rearrangement uses TRBV30 and TRBJ1-1; the match to TRBD1 covers 7 bases. The CDR3 runs 12 residues. Germline V CDR1 and CDR2: GTSNPN, SVGIG (reference sequence). V was pared by 5 bases and J by 1 base, with 1 base of the junction left unmatched. This chain's CDR3 is CAWRQGNTEAFF. CDR3 DNA sequence: TGTGCCTGGCGACAGGGGAACACTGAAGCTTTCTTT.

This clonotype came up many times. This chain uses TRBV18 with TRBJ1-2; 7 bases are a match to TRBD1. The germline V gene has CDR1 KGHSH and CDR2 LQKENI. Losses at the gene ends were 3 bases for V and 2 bases for J; bases not matched to a gene: 3. CDR3 length: 14 residues. The CDR3 reads CASSPTGENYGYTF. CDR3 nucleotides: TGTGCCAGCTCACCTACAGGGGAAAACTATGGCTACACCTTC.

The rearrangement links TRBV3-1 to TRBJ2-7; the match to TRBD1 covers 8 bases. The germline CDR1 and CDR2 sequences are LGHDT and YNNKEL (reference sequence). The CDR3 runs to 15 residues. With V trimmed by 4 bases and J by 2 bases, 7 bases remained unmatched. CDR3 coding DNA: TGTGCCAGCAGCCTGCGCACGGGACAGGCCTACGAGCAGTACTTC. It is translated as CASSLRTGQAYEQYF.

The rearrangement links TRBV11-2 to TRBJ1-2; possibly TRBD1 for D (5 bases). The CDR3 totals 14 residues. Trimming removed 1 base from V and 4 bases from J, with 10 bases in between. Germline V gene data show CDR1 as SGHAT and CDR2 as FQNNGV. In DNA, the CDR3 is TGTGCCAGCAGCTTAGGGGGCCTTTTCTATGGCTACACCTTC. This gives the protein CASSLGGLFYGYTF.

The chain couples TRBV7-2 to TRBJ1-2; D perhaps matches TRBD1 (5 bases). The V end was cut by 5 bases, the J end by 5 bases, with 15 bases between. Germline CDR1 is SGHTA and CDR2 is FQGNSA. CDR3 length equals 14 residues. The CDR3 nucleotides are TGTGCCAGCAGCCCCAGGGAAAGGACATATGGCTACACCTTC. This codes for CASSPRERTYGYTF.